These 14 T cell receptor beta chains share one sample of origin, sequenced in a study of lymphopenia after photon versus proton radiotherapy. Assay used: immunoSEQ multiplex PCR; TCRdb lists only in-frame clones, some missing. The sample has 25,000 to 30,000 clones; roughly 86% are singletons. Specimen: peripheral blood, collected from a patient treated with photon-based radiotherapy. The receptor set was obtained from a man aged 50 or older with gastric cancer.

The J gene is TRBJ2-2, the V gene TRBV27, with D hard to call. The CDR3 is 14 residues long. Germline V gene data show CDR1 as MNHEY and CDR2 as SMNVEV (reference sequence). Trimming took 6 bases from V and 4 from J, leaving 12 bases between them. CDR3 sequence: CASSHRPGTGELFF. In DNA, the CDR3 is TGTGCCAGCAGCCACCGACCGGGCACCGGGGAGCTGTTTTTT.

This chain links TRBV21-1 with TRBJ1-3. TRBV21-1 is termed a pseudogene. The CDR3 has 15 amino acids. In nucleotides, the CDR3 is TGTGCCAGCAGCACCCATGGAGGTTCTGGAAACACCATATATTTT. Its translation is CASSTHGGSGNTIYF.

The rearrangement links TRBV5-1 to TRBJ2-7; no definite D call. The V end lost 0 bases, the J end lost 2 bases, and 9 bases lay between the germline ends. This CDR3 contains 14 residues. Per germline, CDR1 SGHRS and CDR2 YFSETQ. CDR3 residues: CASSLGYGTYEQYF. The CDR3 DNA reads as TGCGCCAGCAGCTTGGGGTACGGAACCTACGAGCAGTACTTC. Full variable domain (remainder filled in from reference TRBV5-1 and TRBJ2-7): KAGVTQTPRYLIKTRGQQVTLSCSPISGHRSVSWYQQTPGQGLQFLFEYFSETQRNKGNFPGRFSGRQFSNSRSEMNVSTLELGDSALYLCASSLGYGTYEQYFGPGTRLTVT.

This clone has only a few counts. The chain has TRBV7-2 and TRBJ2-7, with 8 bases matching TRBD1. The CDR3 runs 15 residues. Germline loops: CDR1 SGHTA, CDR2 FQGNSA. J was trimmed by 0 bases and V by 5 bases; bases with no gene match: 6. CDR3 sequence (DNA): TGTGCCAGCAGCCGGAGCAGGGGGCACTCCTACGAGCAGTACTTC. Protein product: CASSRSRGHSYEQYF.

The chain couples TRBV10-2 to TRBJ2-3; TRBD1 matches at 9 bases. The V gene's germline CDR1 is WSHSY and CDR2 SAAADI. The CDR3 length is 15 residues. V lost 5 bases, J lost 2 bases, and 5 bases stayed unmatched. CDR3 sequence: CASSNRGRDTDTQYF. DNA for the CDR3: TGCGCCAGCAGTAACAGGGGGCGAGACACAGATACGCAGTATTTT.

The chain recombines TRBV9 with TRBJ2-1, with D uncertain. The CDR3 has 16 amino acids. The V end was cut by 0 bases, the J end by 6 bases, with 16 bases between. The germline V gene encodes CDR1 SGDLS and CDR2 YYNGEE. In DNA form, the CDR3 reads TGTGCCAGCAGCGTAGGTACAGTCTCTATCCTCAATGAGCAGTTCTTC. Translated: CASSVGTVSILNEQFF.

The chain uses TRBV25-1 and TRBJ2-5; no clear D gene. Trimming removed 4 bases from V and 0 bases from J, with 6 bases in between. CDR1 and CDR2 from the germline V gene are MGHDK and SYGVNS. The CDR3 consists of 13 residues. CDR3 amino acids: CASSGTDQETQYF. The DNA for the CDR3 is TGTGCCAGCAGTGGGACGGACCAAGAGACCCAGTACTTC.

The CDR3 loop is CASSQGTGQGKEKLFF. DNA of the CDR3: TGTGCCAGCAGCCAAGGAACGGGACAGGGGAAGGAAAAACTGTTTTTT. The V gene is TRBV4-2, the J gene TRBJ1-4, with 10 bases identical to TRBD1. The CDR3 has 16 amino acids. Germline loops: CDR1 LGHNA, CDR2 YNFKEQ. V dropped 1 base and J dropped 8; count of bases not matched to a gene: 7.

The chain is built from TRBV5-4 and TRBJ2-5; weak D call: TRBD2 (6 bases). The CDR3 is 16 amino acids. CDR1 SGHNT and CDR2 YYREEE come from the germline V gene (reference sequence). Trimming removed 7 bases at V and 1 base at J, with 20 bases between. The CDR3 loop is CASGLPGLGTQETQYF. As DNA, the CDR3 is TGTGCCAGCGGACTGCCGGGACTGGGAACCCAAGAGACCCAGTACTTC.

The chain employs TRBV11-1 and TRBJ1-1; D remains unclear. Germline V CDR1 and CDR2: SGHAT, FQDESV (reference sequence). The CDR3 covers 16 residues. Between the trimmed V and J ends, which lost 0 bases and 2 bases, there was a span of 13 bases. This CDR3 reads CASSLALGGYNTEAFF. The CDR3 DNA is TGTGCCAGCAGCTTAGCGCTTGGAGGGTACAACACTGAAGCTTTCTTT.

This clone was counted between two and nine times. The chain has TRBV18 and TRBJ1-2; D may be TRBD1 (6 bases). CDR3 length: 14 amino acids. V lost 0 bases and J lost 8, with 13 bases in between. Germline CDR1 is KGHSH and CDR2 is LQKENI. CDR3 region: CASSPPNREWGYTF. The CDR3, as DNA: TGTGCCAGCTCACCACCCAACAGGGAATGGGGCTACACCTTC.

The chain joins TRBV4-1 to TRBJ1-5, with 7 bases matching TRBD1. Germline trimming cut 0 bases from V and 6 bases from J; bases unmatched to any gene: 8. Germline assignment: CDR1 MGHRA and CDR2 YSYEKL. CDR3 size: 16 residues. The CDR3 DNA is TGCGCCAGCAGCCAAGATGGGCAGGGGGTAAGTCAGCCCCAGCATTTT. As protein: CASSQDGQGVSQPQHF.

This clone was seen more than once but under ten times. The chain employs TRBV5-5 and TRBJ1-1; D may be TRBD1 (6 bases). V shed 6 bases and J shed 8 bases, with 20 bases lying between them. The CDR3 loop spans 14 amino acids. Germline CDR1 SGHKS, CDR2 YYEKEE (reference sequence). In nucleotides, the CDR3 is TGTGCCAGCAACCCTACAGGGACGCGGGTAGAAGCTTTCTTT. Its protein is CASNPTGTRVEAFF.

A single count supports this clone. The V call is TRBV11-2, the J call TRBJ2-1, with D tentatively TRBD1 (6 bases). The germline V gene encodes CDR1 SGHAT and CDR2 FQNNGV. Trimming removed 0 bases from V and 3 bases from J, with 6 bases in between. The CDR3 has 14 residues. The CDR3 nucleotides are TGTGCCAGCAGCTTAGAAGGGGGCTACAATGAGCAGTTCTTC. Translated: CASSLEGGYNEQFF.